Each of the 25 T cell receptor beta chains below was sequenced from the same sample in a study of persistence of HIV-infected CD4 T cells (dated by TCRdb to the early 2020s). These receptors are not linked to any known antigen. Per the publication, the treatment or condition label means: suppressive antiretroviral therapy. Cells were stimulated with anti-CD3/anti-CD28 magnetic beads as a nonspecific positive control representing the CD4+ T cell repertoire. Responding CD4+ T cells were sorted by upregulation of both CD40 ligand and CD69. The immunoSEQ hsTCRB assay version 4 in survey mode was used to sequence TCRbeta repertoires from genomic DNA. TCRdb took over this immuneACCESS table, retaining in-frame rearrangements with V and J assigned. Such tables are incomplete; in checked studies, under half of the missing clones stem from an unresolved V gene, and the remainder is unexplained. The sample table shows about 45,000 clones, and more than 85% are seen once. The ten top clones hold around 1.8% of the sample.

Material: CD4+ T cells sorted from PBMCs after roughly 17-hour stimulation, obtained from a patient who received antiretroviral therapy. The cell subset or site label on this specimen signifies: CD40L+CD69+ CD4 T cells responding to anti-CD3/anti-CD28 beads, representing the overall repertoire. The receptors come from an adult man with HIV who was CMV-seropositive.

V is TRBV5-1 and J is TRBJ2-7; 7 positions match TRBD1. This CDR3 is 16 amino acids long. Germline loops: CDR1 SGHRS, CDR2 YFSETQ. V was pared by 0 bases and J by 3 bases, with 9 bases of the junction left unmatched. CDR3 DNA sequence: TGCGCCAGCAGCTTGGAGGCCGGGACAGAGATCTACGAGCAGTACTTC. Encoded protein: CASSLEAGTEIYEQYF.

This sequence joins TRBV28 and TRBJ2-3; TRBD2 matches at 8 bases. The CDR3 totals 15 residues. CDR1 and CDR2 from the germline V gene are MDHEN and SYDVKM. V gave up 5 bases and J gave up 0 bases; unmatched junction bases: 4. The CDR3, as DNA: TGTGCCAGCAGTACCGGGGGGGGTAGCACAGATACGCAGTATTTT. Translating it yields CASSTGGGSTDTQYF. Combining the CDR3 with reference TRBV28 and TRBJ2-3 gives the whole variable domain DVKVTQSSRYLVKRTGEKVFLECVQDMDHENMFWYRQDPGLGLRLIYFSYDVKMKEKGDIPEGYSVSREKKERFSLILESASTNQTSMYLCASSTGGGSTDTQYFGPGTRLTVL.

The chain combines TRBV5-5 with TRBJ2-1, with D tentatively TRBD1 (6 bases). Trimming pared 4 bases from V and 8 bases from J, leaving 25 bases between. Per the germline V gene, CDR1 is SGHKS and CDR2 is YYEKEE (reference sequence). CDR3 size: 17 residues. This CDR3 reads CASSLVPESRGGHEQFF. CDR3 coding DNA: TGTGCCAGCAGCCTCGTTCCAGAGTCCAGGGGCGGTCATGAGCAGTTCTTC.

The V gene is TRBV19, the J gene TRBJ2-6; D tentatively reads TRBD1 or TRBD2 (5 bases each). Germline V gene data show CDR1 as LNHDA and CDR2 as SQIVND (reference sequence). This CDR3 has 14 residues. Between the trimmed V and J ends, which lost 5 bases and 2 bases, there was a span of 7 bases. The CDR3: CASSVGAGANVLTF. CDR3 in DNA: TGTGCCAGTAGTGTGGGGGCTGGGGCCAACGTCCTGACTTTC.

V is TRBV6-6 and J is TRBJ2-1, with 9 positions matching TRBD2. Trimming at V came to 4 bases and at J to 6 bases, leaving 10 bases not matched to a gene. The CDR3 covers 16 residues. CDR1 is MNHNY and CDR2 is SVGAGI in the germline V gene (reference sequence). The CDR3 sequence is CASSSPERGASNEQFF. The CDR3 DNA is TGTGCCAGCAGTTCCCCGGAGCGGGGGGCCAGCAATGAGCAGTTCTTC.

The V call is TRBV5-1, the J call TRBJ1-5, with D uncertain. The CDR3 runs 15 residues. Trimming stripped 4 bases from V and 0 bases from J, with 11 bases between. From germline, CDR1 is SGHRS and CDR2 YFSETQ. The CDR3 region is CASSPDGPSNQPQHF. The DNA for the CDR3 is TGCGCCAGCAGCCCGGACGGACCTAGCAATCAGCCCCAGCATTTT.

V and J are TRBV5-1 and TRBJ2-3, with 8 bases aligning to TRBD2. In germline, CDR1 is SGHRS, CDR2 YFSETQ. The J segment lost 4 bases and the V segment lost 0 bases, leaving 10 bases of the junction unmatched. The CDR3 is 17 amino acids. CDR3 nucleotide sequence: TGCGCCAGCAGCTTGGGAAAGCTAGCGGGTGGGGCAGATACGCAGTATTTT. This encodes CASSLGKLAGGADTQYF.

This rearrangement joins TRBV4-1 to TRBJ1-3, with D possibly TRBD1 on 5 matching bases. Germline assignment: CDR1 MGHRA and CDR2 YSYEKL. The CDR3 totals 14 residues. Between the trimmed V and J ends, which lost 0 bases and 7 bases, there was a span of 10 bases. CDR3 nucleotides: TGCGCCAGCAGCCAAGACAGGGAGCCGAACACCATATATTTT. Its translation: CASSQDREPNTIYF.

The chain recombines TRBV21-1 with TRBJ1-1; whether TRBD1, the table's D call, matches the DNA was not checked. TRBV21-1 is classified as a pseudogene. The CDR3 consists of 16 residues. The CDR3 loop reads CASIDLPDRMNTEAFF. DNA for the CDR3: TGTGCCAGCATTGACCTCCCCGACAGGATGAACACTGAAGCTTTCTTT.

The chain links TRBV19 to TRBJ1-3, with TRBD1 matching over 7 bases. CDR3 length: 15 amino acids. With V trimmed by 4 bases and J by 4 bases, 7 bases remained unmatched. CDR1 is LNHDA and CDR2 is SQIVND in the germline V gene (reference sequence). CDR3 bases: TGTGCCAGTAGTACCCTGAGGGGGCCCGGAAACACCATATATTTT. This gives the protein CASSTLRGPGNTIYF.

The rearrangement links TRBV29-1 to TRBJ2-7; 10 bases map to TRBD2. The CDR3 loop spans 11 amino acids. Losses at the gene ends were 7 bases for V and 3 bases for J; bases not matched to a gene: 0. The germline V gene has CDR1 SQVTM and CDR2 ANQGSEA. DNA for the CDR3: TGCAGCGGGACTAGCGGCTACGAGCAGTACTTC. This codes for CSGTSGYEQYF.

The V and J genes are TRBV5-1 and TRBJ2-2; 9 positions match TRBD2. J gave up 7 bases and V 6 bases, and 10 bases lay outside the gene matches. The CDR3 consists of 15 residues. Per germline, CDR1 SGHRS and CDR2 YFSETQ. Here the CDR3 reads CASIGGGAVGGELFF. In nucleotides, the CDR3 is TGCGCCAGCATTGGCGGGGGGGCCGTTGGCGGGGAGCTGTTTTTT.

The CDR3 DNA reads as TGCAGCGAAAGAGGGGCATCGGACGGTGAGCAGTTCTTC. Its protein product is CSERGASDGEQFF. The chain employs TRBV29-1 and TRBJ2-1; either TRBD1 or TRBD2 may fit D (5 bases each). This CDR3 spans 13 amino acids. Trimming stripped 7 bases from V and 9 bases from J, with 19 bases between. Germline V gene data show CDR1 as SQVTM and CDR2 as ANQGSEA.

V is TRBV12-3 or TRBV12-4 and J is TRBJ2-4, with TRBD1 matching over 7 bases. The CDR3 has 13 residues. V lost 5 bases, J lost 3 bases, and 1 base stayed unmatched. For the CDR3, the DNA is TGTGCCAGCAGTCGGGACAGCAAAAACATTCAGTACTTC. It translates to CASSRDSKNIQYF.

CDR3 loop: CASSYTSGLAGSEQFF. As DNA, the CDR3 is TGTGCCAGCAGTTACACTTCGGGACTAGCGGGGTCTGAGCAGTTCTTC. The rearrangement uses TRBV6-5 and TRBJ2-1, with 13 positions matching TRBD2. V trimming: 2 bases; J trimming: 9 bases; junction bases outside the gene matches: 7. The CDR3 loop spans 16 amino acids. Germline CDR1 MNHEY, CDR2 SVGAGI.

The chain employs TRBV2 and TRBJ1-4; 8 bases match TRBD1. CDR3 length equals 15 residues. With 5 bases clipped from V and 3 bases from J, the junction kept 5 bases outside the gene matches. Germline V lookup: CDR1 SNHLY, CDR2 FYNNEI. The CDR3 coding sequence is TGTGCCAGCAGTCTTGGACAGGGCGCTAATGAAAAACTGTTTTTT. Protein: CASSLGQGANEKLFF.

With regard to this clone: The junction departs from the called germline gene at one end, perhaps through a read error. The rearrangement joins TRBV9 to TRBJ2-3; TRBD2 agrees at 12 bases. This CDR3 comprises 17 residues. CDR1 and CDR2 from the germline V gene are SGDLS and YYNGEE. Here the CDR3 reads CASTVGPSGGARDTQYF. The CDR3, as DNA: TGTGCCAGCACCGTAGGTCCTAGCGGGGGGGCCCGAGATACGCAGTATTTT. Full variable domain (rest looked up from reference TRBV9 and TRBJ2-3): DSGVTQTPKHLITATGQRVTLRCSPRSGDLSVYWYQQSLDQGLQFLIQYYNGEERAKGNILERFSAQQFPDLHSELNLSSLELGDSALYFCASTVGPSGGARDTQYFGPGTRLTVL.

The chain uses TRBV5-1 and TRBJ1-5; TRBD1 matches at 7 bases. V was clipped by 5 bases and J by 2 bases; unmatched bases: 7. Germline V gives CDR1 SGHRS, CDR2 YFSETQ. The CDR3 runs to 15 residues. The CDR3 is CASSLTGQGNQPQHF. The CDR3 bases are TGCGCCAGCAGTCTGACAGGGCAGGGCAATCAGCCCCAGCATTTT.

V is TRBV12-3 or TRBV12-4 and J is TRBJ1-2, with D tentatively TRBD1 (6 bases). V shed 3 bases and J shed 2 bases, with 7 bases lying between them. The CDR3 is 13 residues long. CDR3 in amino acids: CASSLGTNYGYTF. CDR3 sequence (DNA): TGTGCCAGCAGTTTGGGGACAAACTATGGCTACACCTTC.

In DNA, the CDR3 is TGTGCCAGCAGCGCTGGCGGGACAGGGCCGAACACTGAAGCTTTCTTT. Its protein product is CASSAGGTGPNTEAFF. V usage is TRBV5-4 and J usage is TRBJ1-1; 9 bases agree with TRBD1. Germline V gene data show CDR1 as SGHNT and CDR2 as YYREEE (reference sequence). The CDR3 contains 16 residues. J lost 1 base, V lost 4 bases, and 8 bases had no gene match.

The chain joins TRBV6-5 to TRBJ1-4, with 7 positions matching TRBD1. Trimming removed 5 bases from V and 0 bases from J; junction bases left unmatched: 3. Germline values: CDR1 MNHEY, CDR2 SVGAGI. The CDR3 is made up of 15 amino acids. CDR3 sequence reads: CASSPGQATNEKLFF. The CDR3 DNA is TGTGCCAGCAGTCCCGGACAGGCAACTAATGAAAAACTGTTTTTT.

The V call is TRBV12-5, the J call TRBJ1-3; TRBD1 aligns across 7 bases. Germline values: CDR1 LGHNT, CDR2 FRNRAP. With 1 base clipped from V and 7 bases from J, the junction kept 7 bases outside the gene matches. This CDR3 is 15 amino acids long. This CDR3 reads CASGLGLQGSNTIYF. CDR3 coding DNA: TGTGCTAGTGGTTTGGGCCTACAGGGGAGCAACACCATATATTTT.

The sample holds one count of this clone. This chain uses TRBV14 with TRBJ2-7; TRBD1 is a possible D gene (6 bases). V dropped 8 bases and J dropped 2 bases, with 13 bases sitting between them. The CDR3 is made up of 13 amino acids. Germline assignment: CDR1 SGHDN and CDR2 FVKESK. The CDR3 loop is CASGGQNTYEQYF. The CDR3, as DNA: TGTGCCAGCGGTGGACAGAACACCTACGAGCAGTACTTC.

This rearrangement joins TRBV19 to TRBJ2-3, with 10 bases matching TRBD2. Germline CDR1 is LNHDA and CDR2 is SQIVND (reference sequence). The CDR3 totals 17 residues. Germline trimming cut 3 bases from V and 4 bases from J; bases unmatched to any gene: 10. CDR3 residues: CASSIWPSGGQPDTQYF. The CDR3 bases are TGTGCCAGTAGTATTTGGCCTAGCGGGGGCCAGCCAGATACGCAGTATTTT.

This clone appeared once. V gene TRBV7-2 combines with J gene TRBJ2-7; TRBD2 matches at 7 bases. Germline V gene lookup returns CDR1 SGHTA and CDR2 FQGNSA. The V segment lost 4 bases and the J segment 5 bases; nucleotides outside the gene matches: 17. CDR3 size: 17 residues. The CDR3 DNA follows: TGTGCCAGCAGCTCCCGGAGGGAGGGGTCAGGTCTCGACGAGCAGTACTTC. This gives the protein CASSSRREGSGLDEQYF. The whole variable domain, filled in from reference TRBV7-2 and TRBJ2-7, reads GAGVSQSPSNKVTEKGKDVELRCDPISGHTALYWYRQSLGQGLEFLIYFQGNSAPDKSGLPSDRFSAERTGGSVSTLTIQRTQQEDSAVYLCASSSRREGSGLDEQYFGPGTRLTVT.